These 18 T cell receptor beta chains originate from one sample sequenced in a study of T cell repertoires in cytomegalovirus infection. No antigen has been identified for these receptors. In TCRdb, the reads were re-called with MiXCR into one record per CDR3 protein. Of 650,000 to 900,000 distinct CDR3 sequences listed, under 35% are singletons. The material sequenced was cultured CD8+ T cells from PBMCs, taken from culture after CMV antigen stimulation. These receptors were obtained from a human donor in good health (CMV status not recorded). Some clones in this sample may be carry-over from other donors' samples.

This clonotype was seen only a few times. This chain links TRBV27 with TRBJ2-3; tentatively, D is TRBD2 (6 bases). Germline-derived CDR1 and CDR2 are MNHEY and SMNVEV (reference sequence). This CDR3 region has 14 residues. Trimming stripped 3 bases from V and 4 bases from J, with 11 bases between. CDR3 in DNA: TGTGCCAGCAGTTTTGGGCTAGCGTCAGATACGCAGTATTTT. As protein: CASSFGLASDTQYF.

The J gene is TRBJ1-1, the V gene TRBV4-1; D uncertain. Germline V CDR1 and CDR2: MGHRA, YSYEKL. V was clipped by 0 bases and J by 0 bases, with 11 bases between them. The CDR3 runs 16 residues. The chain's CDR3 is CASSQDGSGMNTEAFF. The CDR3 DNA follows: TGCGCCAGCAGCCAAGACGGGAGCGGCATGAACACTGAAGCTTTCTTT.

This sequence joins TRBV7-6 and TRBJ2-5, with TRBD1 matching 8 bases. The CDR3 contains 16 residues. The trim removed 4 bases at V and 1 base at J, leaving 8 bases unmatched. The germline V gene has CDR1 SGHVS and CDR2 FNYEAQ. CDR3 sequence (DNA): TGTGCCAGCAGCTCCCCTGGGACAGGACCCCAAGAGACCCAGTACTTC. Protein sequence: CASSSPGTGPQETQYF.

The table lists this clonotype with many counts. The chain combines TRBV6-5 with TRBJ2-2; 11 bases are a match to TRBD1. V trimming: 2 bases; J trimming: 4 bases; junction bases outside the gene matches: 6. The CDR3 has 17 residues. Germline CDR1 reads MNHEY; CDR2 reads SVGAGI. The CDR3 DNA sequence: TGTGCCAGCAGTTACACCCTCGGGACAGGGGGCACCGGGGAGCTGTTTTTT. Its protein is CASSYTLGTGGTGELFF.

This clonotype came up many times. The J gene is TRBJ1-1, the V gene TRBV7-2; TRBD1 is a possible D gene (6 bases). Germline-derived CDR1 and CDR2 are SGHTA and FQGNSA. V was cut by 1 base and J by 8 bases, with 14 bases left in between. This CDR3 region has 14 residues. For the CDR3, the DNA is TGTGCCAGCAGCTTAGGGGGGGCTTACCACGAAGCTTTCTTT. This translates into CASSLGGAYHEAFF.

This clonotype was seen more than once but under ten times. The J gene is TRBJ2-1, the V gene TRBV5-4; D might be TRBD2 (6 bases). Germline V gene sequence: CDR1 SGHNT, CDR2 YYREEE (reference sequence). The CDR3 totals 15 residues. V was pared by 2 bases and J by 10 bases, with 19 bases between. CDR3 in amino acids: CASSLEGTARWEQFF. The CDR3 coding sequence is TGTGCCAGCAGCTTAGAGGGGACTGCACGCTGGGAGCAGTTCTTC.

The sample holds a few counts of this clonotype. This chain links TRBV12-3 or TRBV12-4 with TRBJ2-7; 8 bases align to TRBD1. V shed 5 bases and J 3 bases; nucleotides not matched to a gene: 9. CDR3 length: 15 residues. Here the CDR3 reads CASSLNGQGIYEQYF. In nucleotides, the CDR3 is TGTGCCAGCAGTCTCAATGGACAGGGAATCTACGAGCAGTACTTC.

Only a few counts were recorded for this clonotype. V and J are TRBV15 and TRBJ2-7; perhaps TRBD2 as D (5 bases). This CDR3 contains 12 residues. V was trimmed by 1 base and J by 6 bases, leaving 7 bases between them. The germline V gene has CDR1 LNHNV and CDR2 YYDKDF (reference sequence). The CDR3 is CATSRVGVEQYF. The CDR3 nucleotides are TGTGCCACCAGCAGAGTGGGAGTCGAGCAGTACTTC.

This clonotype was observed a few times. V is TRBV7-9 and J is TRBJ2-2, with 8 bases aligning to TRBD1. This CDR3 has 15 amino acids. V was clipped by 4 bases and J by 1 base; unmatched bases: 2. The germline V gene encodes CDR1 SEHNR and CDR2 FQNEAQ (reference sequence). This CDR3 is CASSSTGENTGELFF. The DNA of the CDR3 is TGTGCCAGCAGCTCGACAGGGGAGAACACCGGGGAGCTGTTTTTT.

The chain recombines TRBV4-2 with TRBJ2-3, with 11 bases that match TRBD2. Germline CDR1 reads LGHNA; CDR2 reads YNFKEQ. The CDR3 is made up of 16 amino acids. Trimming at V came to 4 bases and at J to 2 bases, leaving 5 bases not matched to a gene. The CDR3 DNA sequence: TGTGCCAGCAGCCCCGGGACTAGCGGCCCCACAGATACGCAGTATTTT. It translates to CASSPGTSGPTDTQYF.

The table lists this clonotype with a few counts. The chain combines TRBV11-3 with TRBJ2-4; 8 nucleotides match TRBD2. The CDR3 covers 14 residues. From germline, CDR1 is SGHNT and CDR2 YENEEA. V lost 5 bases and J lost 13; bases outside the gene matches: 13. The CDR3 DNA reads as TGTGCCAGCAGCCCCCGGGAGGGAAGGGCCTTCCAGTACTTC. This codes for CASSPREGRAFQYF.

The chain employs TRBV6-2 or TRBV6-3 and TRBJ1-6, with D unresolved. CDR1 and CDR2 (germline): MNHEY, SVGEGT. This CDR3 contains 14 residues. V shed 10 bases and J shed 3 bases, with 13 bases lying between them. This chain's CDR3 is CATHYFGYNSPLHF. In nucleotides, the CDR3 is TGTGCCACCCACTATTTTGGCTATAATTCACCCCTCCACTTT.

The V gene is TRBV7-9, the J gene TRBJ1-3; no clear D. CDR3 length equals 16 residues. The V and J ends lost 4 bases and 0 bases respectively, with 13 bases between them. CDR1 is SEHNR, CDR2 FQNEAQ, per germline (reference sequence). CDR3 protein: CASSSRMVSSGNTIYF. The CDR3 nucleotides are TGTGCCAGCAGCTCGAGGATGGTGAGCTCTGGAAACACCATATATTTT.

The chain employs TRBV27 and TRBJ1-1, with D unresolved. Trimming stripped 11 bases from V and 4 bases from J, with 17 bases between. Looked up from germline, CDR1 is MNHEY and CDR2 is SMNVEV (reference sequence). The CDR3 covers 13 residues. CDR3 region: CASAIVESTEAFF. DNA for the CDR3: TGTGCCTCGGCCATCGTTGAGAGCACTGAAGCTTTCTTT.

The V and J genes are TRBV24-1 and TRBJ2-2; a weak D match, TRBD1 (5 bases). The germline V and J ends were trimmed by 3 bases and 0 bases, with 22 bases remaining between them. The germline gives CDR1 KGHDR, CDR2 SFDVKD. This CDR3 spans 20 amino acids. For the CDR3, the DNA is TGTGCCACCAGTGATAATAGGGGCAGGAGTTTCTACGCGAACACCGGGGAGCTGTTTTTT. It codes for CATSDNRGRSFYANTGELFF.

This clonotype appeared once. It is likely a read error, because the conserved phenylalanine at the end of the CDR3 is missing. This rearrangement joins TRBV7-8 to TRBJ2-1, with D perhaps TRBD1 (6 bases). The CDR3 sequence is 13 residues long. Trimming took off 4 bases at V and 9 bases at J, with 13 bases between the two ends. Looked up from germline, CDR1 is SGHVS and CDR2 is FQNEAQ. The CDR3 sequence is CASSSSGVSEQFC. In nucleotides, the CDR3 is TGTGCCAGCAGCTCCTCAGGGGTAAGTGAGCAGTTCTGC.

The V and J genes are TRBV12-3 or TRBV12-4 and TRBJ2-7, with D perhaps TRBD1 (6 bases). V was cut by 2 bases and J by 0 bases, with 14 bases left in between. The CDR3 runs 16 residues. This CDR3 is CASSLRRQVSSYEQYF. The CDR3 DNA reads as TGTGCCAGCAGTTTACGTCGACAGGTCAGCTCCTACGAGCAGTACTTC.

The chain joins TRBV2 to TRBJ1-1; D not certain. Between the trimmed V and J ends, which lost 8 bases and 2 bases, there was a span of 15 bases. CDR3 length equals 14 residues. Looked up from germline, CDR1 is SNHLY and CDR2 is FYNNEI. CDR3 sequence reads: CASVITAINTEAFF. As DNA, the CDR3 is TGTGCCAGCGTCATAACGGCGATAAACACTGAAGCTTTCTTT.